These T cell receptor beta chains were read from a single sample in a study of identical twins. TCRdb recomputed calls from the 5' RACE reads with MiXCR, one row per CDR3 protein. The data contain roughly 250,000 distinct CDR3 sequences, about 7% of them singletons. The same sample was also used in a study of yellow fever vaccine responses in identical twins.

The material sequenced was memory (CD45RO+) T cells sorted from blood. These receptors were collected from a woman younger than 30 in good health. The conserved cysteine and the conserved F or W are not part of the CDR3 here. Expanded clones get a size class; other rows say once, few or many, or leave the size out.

CDR3: SVEVGQPWETQY
V: TRBV29-1
size: many
J: TRBJ2-5

CDR3: ASSPRTGGFSPLH
V: TRBV7-6
size: -
J: TRBJ1-6

CDR3: ATSRPISTDTQY
V: TRBV15
size: few
J: TRBJ2-3

CDR3: ATSLLANTGELF
V: TRBV15
size: few
J: TRBJ2-2

CDR3: AISKILAGRNNEQF
V: TRBV10-3
size: many
J: TRBJ2-1

CDR3: ATRPDRGQIGKLF
V: TRBV28
size: many
J: TRBJ1-4

CDR3: ASSFGLGQGLSTGELF
V: TRBV5-1
size: few
J: TRBJ2-2

CDR3: ASSWGQPPVIQETQY
V: TRBV12-3/TRBV12-4
size: -
J: TRBJ2-5

CDR3: ASSFGGRSDTQY
V: TRBV12-3/TRBV12-4
size: many
J: TRBJ2-3

CDR3: ASRGRRAHTGELF
V: TRBV12-3/TRBV12-4
size: many
J: TRBJ2-2

CDR3: ASGLRTSDAYNEQF
V: TRBV12-5
size: many
J: TRBJ2-1

CDR3: SAQPTSGYQETQY
V: TRBV20-1
size: once
J: TRBJ2-5

CDR3: ASSRQGSTGNTIY
V: TRBV6-1
size: few
J: TRBJ1-3

CDR3: ASSQDRQVGSGNTIY
V: TRBV4-1
size: many
J: TRBJ1-3

CDR3: ASSPEAGTGEQF
V: TRBV4-2
size: many
J: TRBJ2-1

CDR3: ACSLALQSSGSTGELF
V: TRBV12-3/TRBV12-4
size: -
J: TRBJ2-2

CDR3: ASSQGLTGGTQETQY
V: TRBV4-1
size: few
J: TRBJ2-5

CDR3: ASSLGSTTDTQY
V: TRBV7-9
size: -
J: TRBJ2-3

CDR3: ASSTGQNNEQF
V: TRBV5-1
size: many
J: TRBJ2-1

CDR3: ASSYSRPAGFRDTQY
V: TRBV6-5
size: few
J: TRBJ2-3

CDR3: ASSLSPGMGTEAF
V: TRBV28
size: many
J: TRBJ1-1

CDR3: ASSLRQGVNTGELF
V: TRBV7-8
size: many
J: TRBJ2-2

CDR3: ASSPTGVNTEAF
V: TRBV6-1
size: many
J: TRBJ1-1

CDR3: ASSINFGIVLT
V: TRBV19
size: -
J: TRBJ2-6

CDR3: ATSDSGTSGSETQY
V: TRBV24-1
size: -
J: TRBJ2-5

CDR3: ASVRERTGELF
V: TRBV12-5
size: few
J: TRBJ2-2

CDR3: ASSARTGNTEAF
V: TRBV3-1
size: -
J: TRBJ1-1

CDR3: SAQPGQGSRVNEQF
V: TRBV20-1
size: -
J: TRBJ2-1

CDR3: ASSWGLAGSTGELF
V: TRBV5-5
size: -
J: TRBJ2-2

CDR3: ASSVAMFPGDTQY
V: TRBV9
size: few
J: TRBJ2-3

CDR3: SVNSVMNTEAF
V: TRBV29-1
size: many
J: TRBJ1-1

CDR3: ASIGLAGDNEQF
V: TRBV2
size: few
J: TRBJ2-1

CDR3: ASLHTRISYNEQF
V: TRBV5-8
size: few
J: TRBJ2-1

CDR3: ASSPFKGLEQF
V: TRBV7-2
size: few
J: TRBJ2-1

CDR3: ASSVGGSGDDEQY
V: TRBV9
size: few
J: TRBJ2-7

CDR3: ASSPTERGTEAF
V: TRBV18
size: many
J: TRBJ1-1

CDR3: ASSYQGIRAEAF
V: TRBV6-5
size: -
J: TRBJ1-1

CDR3: ASSSLGYEQY
V: TRBV7-6
size: many
J: TRBJ2-7

CDR3: AISESNTMNTEAF
V: TRBV10-3
size: few
J: TRBJ1-1

CDR3: ASREGLRRYNSPLH
V: TRBV2
size: many
J: TRBJ1-6

CDR3: ASSIGSQGAGETQY
V: TRBV5-1
size: many
J: TRBJ2-5

CDR3: ASSLAATGTGRFTQY
V: TRBV5-1
size: -
J: TRBJ2-3

CDR3: ASSLVRLAGRADTQY
V: TRBV7-8
size: -
J: TRBJ2-3

CDR3: ASSLGGLRGDTQY
V: TRBV5-1
size: -
J: TRBJ2-3

CDR3: SARSPRGLSYNEQF
V: TRBV20-1
size: few
J: TRBJ2-1

CDR3: SARSGEKNYGYT
V: TRBV20-1
size: -
J: TRBJ1-2

CDR3: ASSAWGEQEKPNYGYT
V: TRBV2
size: many
J: TRBJ1-2

CDR3: ASSSGADTGELF
V: TRBV5-1
size: -
J: TRBJ2-2

CDR3: ASSLTGMDSPLH
V: TRBV11-2
size: many
J: TRBJ1-6

CDR3: SARGRGPQETQY
V: TRBV20-1
size: -
J: TRBJ2-5

CDR3: SARIRGHFMNTEAF
V: TRBV20-1
size: many
J: TRBJ1-1

CDR3: ASRVTAGVTGELF
V: TRBV2
size: few
J: TRBJ2-2

CDR3: SVGSTSETQY
V: TRBV29-1
size: many
J: TRBJ2-5

CDR3: SARDLSGRAATDTQY
V: TRBV20-1
size: many
J: TRBJ2-3

CDR3: ATGGQGVEKLF
V: TRBV2
size: few
J: TRBJ1-4

CDR3: ASRRLTGELF
V: TRBV3-1
size: few
J: TRBJ2-2

CDR3: ASSSGTGSQADTQY
V: TRBV7-9
size: many
J: TRBJ2-3

CDR3: ASSRIGGGHQETQY
V: TRBV14
size: many
J: TRBJ2-5